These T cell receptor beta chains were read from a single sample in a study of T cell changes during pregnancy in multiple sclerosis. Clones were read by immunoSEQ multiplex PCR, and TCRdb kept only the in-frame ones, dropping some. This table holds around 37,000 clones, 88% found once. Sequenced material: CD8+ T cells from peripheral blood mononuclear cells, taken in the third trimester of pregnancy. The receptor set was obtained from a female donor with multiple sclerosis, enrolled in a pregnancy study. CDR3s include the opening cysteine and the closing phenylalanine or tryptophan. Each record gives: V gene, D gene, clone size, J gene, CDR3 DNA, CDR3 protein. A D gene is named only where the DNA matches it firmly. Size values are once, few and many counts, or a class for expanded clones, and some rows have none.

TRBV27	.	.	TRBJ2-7	TGTGCCAGCAGGGAACTACAGGGCTCTGGCGAGCAGTACTTC	CASRELQGSGEQYF
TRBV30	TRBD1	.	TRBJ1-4	TGTGCCTGGAGTTTAGTACGGGGGACAGGGACTGAAAAACTGTTTTTT	CAWSLVRGTGTEKLFF
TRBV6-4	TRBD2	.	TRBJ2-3	TGTGCCAGCAGTGAAACTAGCGGGGCCGCAGATACGCAGTATTTT	CASSETSGAADTQYF
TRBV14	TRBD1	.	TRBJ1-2	TGTGCCAGCAGCCAAGGGGACAGCTATGGCTACACCTTC	CASSQGDSYGYTF
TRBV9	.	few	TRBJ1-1	TGTGCCAGCAGCGTAGGAGGGCTACGTGAAGCTTTCTTT	CASSVGGLREAFF
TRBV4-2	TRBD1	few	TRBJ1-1	TGTGCCAGCAGCCAAGATCCGGGACAGGGGGGGACTGAAGCTTTCTTT	CASSQDPGQGGTEAFF
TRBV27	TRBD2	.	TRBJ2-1	TGTGCCAGCAGTTTAGCCGGGGGGGTTAGGAATGAGCAGTTCTTC	CASSLAGGVRNEQFF
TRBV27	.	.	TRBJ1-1	TGTGCCAGCAGTCTGAGACTCCGGAACACTGAAGCTTTCTTT	CASSLRLRNTEAFF
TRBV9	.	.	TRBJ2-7	TGTGCCAGCAGCGTAGGAGGATCGGAGTACGAGCAGTACTTC	CASSVGGSEYEQYF
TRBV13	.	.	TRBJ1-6	TGTGCCAGCAGCTTACCAGGTTCAAGCTCACCCCTCCACTTT	CASSLPGSSSPLHF
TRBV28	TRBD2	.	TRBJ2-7	TGTGCCAGCAGTCCACCCAGCGGGGACTCCTACGAGCAGTACTTC	CASSPPSGDSYEQYF
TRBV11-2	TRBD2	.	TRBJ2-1	TGTGCCAGCAGCCCTATGATCGGGGGGGGGTACAATGAGCAGTTCTTC	CASSPMIGGGYNEQFF
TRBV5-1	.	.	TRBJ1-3	TGCGCCAGCAGCTTGGCAGGGGCTCAGGGAAACACCATATATTTT	CASSLAGAQGNTIYF
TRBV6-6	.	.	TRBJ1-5	TGTGCCAGCAGACTCGGACAGCATAATCAGCCCCAGCATTTT	CASRLGQHNQPQHF
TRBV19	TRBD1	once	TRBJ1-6	TGTGCCAGTAGTATCTCCGGGACAGGGAATAATTCACCCCTCCACTTT	CASSISGTGNNSPLHF
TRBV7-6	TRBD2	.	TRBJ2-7	TGTGCCAGCACCCCCATGGGGGAGGGCGAGCAGTACTTC	CASTPMGEGEQYF
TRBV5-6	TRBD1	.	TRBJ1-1	TGTGCCAGCAGAGAAGACAGGGACACTGAAGCTTTCTTT	CASREDRDTEAFF
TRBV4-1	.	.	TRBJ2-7	TGCGCCAGCAGCCAGGTCGCGACAGGACCCTACGAGCAGTACTTC	CASSQVATGPYEQYF
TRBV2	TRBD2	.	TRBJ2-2	TGTGCCAGCAGTGACCCTCCCCTGCAGCGGGGGTACGGGGAGCTGTTTTTT	CASSDPPLQRGYGELFF
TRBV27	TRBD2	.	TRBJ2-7	TGTGCCAGCAGTTTAAGACTAGCGGGGGGGTACGAGCAGTACTTC	CASSLRLAGGYEQYF
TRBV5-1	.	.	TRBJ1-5	TGCGCCAGCAGTTGGGGCCAAAATCAGCCCCAGCATTTT	CASSWGQNQPQHF
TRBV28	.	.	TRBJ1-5	TGTGCCAGCAGTTTAATGTCGGGACACTTTAGCAATCAGCCCCAGCATTTT	CASSLMSGHFSNQPQHF
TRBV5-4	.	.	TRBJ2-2	TGTGCCAGCAGCCCCGAGATAGGGAGAACGATCACCGGGGAGCTGTTTTTT	CASSPEIGRTITGELFF
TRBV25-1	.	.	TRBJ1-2	TGTGCCACCCAACAGGGAACGGATGGCTACACCTTC	CATQQGTDGYTF
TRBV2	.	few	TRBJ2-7	TGTGCCAGCAGACTCACCTACGAGCAGTACTTC	CASRLTYEQYF
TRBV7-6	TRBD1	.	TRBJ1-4	TGTGCCAGCAGCTTGGACAGGGGGGGAAAACTGTTTTTT	CASSLDRGGKLFF
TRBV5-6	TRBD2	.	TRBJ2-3	TGTGCCAGCAGCGACCCGGGGGGGCAAGCAGATACGCAGTATTTT	CASSDPGGQADTQYF
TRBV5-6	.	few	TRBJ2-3	TGTGCCAGCAGCTCCTCACTGACAGATACGCAGTATTTT	CASSSSLTDTQYF
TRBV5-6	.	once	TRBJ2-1	TGTGCCAGCAGCTGGGGGGACTCAAGGCAGTTCTTC	CASSWGDSRQFF
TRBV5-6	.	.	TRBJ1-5	TGTGCCAGCAGCTTTAGTGATAGCAATCAGCCCCAGCATTTT	CASSFSDSNQPQHF
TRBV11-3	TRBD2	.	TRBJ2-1	TGTGCCAGCAGCCCGATGCGGGGGGGCAATGAGCAGTTCTTC	CASSPMRGGNEQFF
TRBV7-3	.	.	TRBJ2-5	TGTGCCAGCAGCGCCCTACTAGGGGAGACCCAGTACTTC	CASSALLGETQYF
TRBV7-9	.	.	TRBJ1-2	TGTGCCAGCAGCTTGGACACGGCCTATGGCTACACCTTC	CASSLDTAYGYTF
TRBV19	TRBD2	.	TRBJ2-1	TGTGCCAGTAGTATGAGGCTAGCGGGGAGGCATGAGCAGTTCTTC	CASSMRLAGRHEQFF
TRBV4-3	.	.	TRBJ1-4	TGCGCCAGCAGCCAAGCTCGGGGGTTCGGGGAAAAACTGTTTTTT	CASSQARGFGEKLFF
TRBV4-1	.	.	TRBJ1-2	TGCGCCAGCAGCCAAGGAGGAGAACATGGCTACACCTTC	CASSQGGEHGYTF
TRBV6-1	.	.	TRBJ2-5	TGTGCCAGCAGTATCTCTTCCGGGGACCAAGAGACCCAGTACTTC	CASSISSGDQETQYF